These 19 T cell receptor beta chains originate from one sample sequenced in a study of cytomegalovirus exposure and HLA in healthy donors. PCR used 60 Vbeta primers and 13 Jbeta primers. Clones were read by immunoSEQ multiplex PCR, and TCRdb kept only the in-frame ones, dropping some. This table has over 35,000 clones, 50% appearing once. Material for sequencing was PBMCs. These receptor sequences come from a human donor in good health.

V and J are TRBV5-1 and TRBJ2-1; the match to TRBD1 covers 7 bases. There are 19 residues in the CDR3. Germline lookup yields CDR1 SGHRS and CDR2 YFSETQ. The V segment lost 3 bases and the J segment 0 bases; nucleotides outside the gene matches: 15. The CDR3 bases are TGCGCCAGCAGCTCGTATCGCCCCGGGACAGCCCTCTCCTACAATGAGCAGTTCTTC. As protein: CASSSYRPGTALSYNEQFF.

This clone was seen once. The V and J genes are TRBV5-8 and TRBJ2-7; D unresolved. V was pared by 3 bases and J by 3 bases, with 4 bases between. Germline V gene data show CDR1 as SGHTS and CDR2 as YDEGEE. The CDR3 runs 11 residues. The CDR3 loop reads CASSSYYEQYF. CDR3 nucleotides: TGTGCCAGCAGCTCCTACTACGAGCAGTACTTC.

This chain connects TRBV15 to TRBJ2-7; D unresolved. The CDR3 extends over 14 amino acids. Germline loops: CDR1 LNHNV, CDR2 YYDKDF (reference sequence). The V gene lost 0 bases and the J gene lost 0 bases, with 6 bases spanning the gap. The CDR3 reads CATSRDGPSYEQYF. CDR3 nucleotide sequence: TGTGCCACCAGCAGAGATGGGCCCTCCTACGAGCAGTACTTC.

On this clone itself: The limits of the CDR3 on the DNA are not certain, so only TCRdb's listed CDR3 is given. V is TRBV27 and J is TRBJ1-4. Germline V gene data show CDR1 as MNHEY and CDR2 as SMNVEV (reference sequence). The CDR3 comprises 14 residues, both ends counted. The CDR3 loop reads CASSTSRKLEKLFF.

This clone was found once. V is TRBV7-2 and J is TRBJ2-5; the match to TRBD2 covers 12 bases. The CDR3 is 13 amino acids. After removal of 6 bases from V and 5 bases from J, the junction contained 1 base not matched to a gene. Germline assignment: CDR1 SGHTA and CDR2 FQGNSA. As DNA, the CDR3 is TGTGCCAGCAGGACTAGCGGGGGTGAGACCCAGTACTTC. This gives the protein CASRTSGGETQYF.

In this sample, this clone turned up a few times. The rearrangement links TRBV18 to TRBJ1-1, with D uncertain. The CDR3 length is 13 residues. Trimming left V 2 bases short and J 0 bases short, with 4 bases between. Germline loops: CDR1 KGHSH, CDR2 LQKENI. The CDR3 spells CASSPVVNTEAFF. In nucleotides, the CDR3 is TGTGCCAGCTCACCAGTCGTGAACACTGAAGCTTTCTTT.

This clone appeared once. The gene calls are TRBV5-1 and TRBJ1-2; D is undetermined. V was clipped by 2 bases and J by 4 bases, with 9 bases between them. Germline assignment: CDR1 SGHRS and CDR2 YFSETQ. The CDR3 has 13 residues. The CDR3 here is CASSFDRSYGYTF. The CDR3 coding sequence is TGCGCCAGCAGCTTTGACCGGAGCTATGGCTACACCTTC.

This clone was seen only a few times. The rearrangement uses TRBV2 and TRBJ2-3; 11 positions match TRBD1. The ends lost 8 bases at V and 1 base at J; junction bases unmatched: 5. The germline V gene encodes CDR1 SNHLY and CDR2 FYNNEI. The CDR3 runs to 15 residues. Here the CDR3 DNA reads TGTGCCAGCCGGGACAGGGGGACAGGCACAGATACGCAGTATTTT. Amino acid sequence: CASRDRGTGTDTQYF.

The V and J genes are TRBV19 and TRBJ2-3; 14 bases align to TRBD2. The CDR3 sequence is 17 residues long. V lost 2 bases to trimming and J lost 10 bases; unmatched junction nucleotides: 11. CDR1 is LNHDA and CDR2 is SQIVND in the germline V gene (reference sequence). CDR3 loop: CASSIKGTSGGSGAQYF. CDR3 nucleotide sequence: TGTGCCAGTAGTATAAAGGGGACTAGCGGGGGCTCTGGAGCGCAGTATTTT. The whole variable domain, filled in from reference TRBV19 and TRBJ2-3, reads DGGITQSPKYLFRKEGQNVTLSCEQNLNHDAMYWYRQDPGQGLRLIYYSQIVNDFQKGDIAEGYSVSREKKESFPLTVTSAQKNPTAFYLCASSIKGTSGGSGAQYFGPGTRLTVL.

The CDR3 region is CASSFIGGTEAFF. The CDR3 DNA is TGTGCCAGCAGCTTTATCGGGGGCACTGAAGCTTTCTTT. V is TRBV11-3 and J is TRBJ1-1; perhaps TRBD1 as D (5 bases). The CDR3 covers 13 residues. V lost 3 bases, J lost 4 bases, and 9 bases lay in between. Germline V gives CDR1 SGHNT, CDR2 YENEEA.

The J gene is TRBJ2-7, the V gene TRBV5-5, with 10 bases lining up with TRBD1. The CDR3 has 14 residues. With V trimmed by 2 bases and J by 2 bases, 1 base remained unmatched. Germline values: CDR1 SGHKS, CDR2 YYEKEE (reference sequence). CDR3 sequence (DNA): TGTGCCAGCAGCTTCGGGACAGGGGCCTACGAGCAGTACTTC. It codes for CASSFGTGAYEQYF.

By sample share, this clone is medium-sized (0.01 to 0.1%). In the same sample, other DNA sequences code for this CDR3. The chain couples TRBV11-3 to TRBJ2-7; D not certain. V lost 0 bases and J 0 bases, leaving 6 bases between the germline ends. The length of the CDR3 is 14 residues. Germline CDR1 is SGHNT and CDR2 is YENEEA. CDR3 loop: CASSLEGRSYEQYF. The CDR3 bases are TGTGCCAGCAGCTTAGAGGGCCGCTCCTACGAGCAGTACTTC.

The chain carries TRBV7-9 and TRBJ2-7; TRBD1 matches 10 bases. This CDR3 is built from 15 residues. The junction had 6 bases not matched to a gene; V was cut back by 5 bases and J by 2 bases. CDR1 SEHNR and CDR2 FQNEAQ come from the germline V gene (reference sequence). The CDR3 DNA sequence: TGTGCCAGCAGCCAAGTGGGGACAGGGGCCTACGAGCAGTACTTC. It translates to CASSQVGTGAYEQYF.

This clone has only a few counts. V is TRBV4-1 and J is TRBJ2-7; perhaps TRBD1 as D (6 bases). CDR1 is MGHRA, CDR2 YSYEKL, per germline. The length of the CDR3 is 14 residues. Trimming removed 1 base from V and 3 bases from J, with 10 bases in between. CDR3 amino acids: CASSQGGGGYEQYF. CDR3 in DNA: TGCGCCAGCAGCCAAGGTGGGGGCGGCTACGAGCAGTACTTC.

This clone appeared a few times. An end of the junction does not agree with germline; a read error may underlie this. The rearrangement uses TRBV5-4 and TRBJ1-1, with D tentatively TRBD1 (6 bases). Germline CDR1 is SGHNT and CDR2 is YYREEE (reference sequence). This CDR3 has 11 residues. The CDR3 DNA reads TGTGCCAGCAGATTGGACAGTGAAGCTTTCTTT. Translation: CASRLDSEAFF.

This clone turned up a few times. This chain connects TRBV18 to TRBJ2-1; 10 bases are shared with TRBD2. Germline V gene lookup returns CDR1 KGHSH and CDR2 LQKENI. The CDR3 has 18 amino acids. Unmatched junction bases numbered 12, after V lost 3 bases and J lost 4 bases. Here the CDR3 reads CASSPFSVAGGPYNEQFF. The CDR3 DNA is TGTGCCAGCTCACCCTTTTCAGTAGCGGGAGGCCCGTACAATGAGCAGTTCTTC.

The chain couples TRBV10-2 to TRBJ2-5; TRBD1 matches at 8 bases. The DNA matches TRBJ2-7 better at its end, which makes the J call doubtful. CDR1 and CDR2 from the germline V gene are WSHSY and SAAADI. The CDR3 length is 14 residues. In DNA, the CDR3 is TGCGCCAGCAGTGCGGACAGGGTTAGGTACGAGCAGTACTTC. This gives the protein CASSADRVRYEQYF.

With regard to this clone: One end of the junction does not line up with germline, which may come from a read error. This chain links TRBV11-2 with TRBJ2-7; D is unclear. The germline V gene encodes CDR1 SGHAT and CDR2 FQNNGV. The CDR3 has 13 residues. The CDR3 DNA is TGTGCCAGCAGCTTAGAGGCTGTGGTTTCTGCGGACTTC. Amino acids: CASSLEAVVSADF. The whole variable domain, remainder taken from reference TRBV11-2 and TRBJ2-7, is EAGVAQSPRYKIIEKRQSVAFWCNPISGHATLYWYQQILGQGPKLLIQFQNNGVVDDSQLPKDRFSAERLKGVDSTLKIQPAKLEDSAVYLCASSLEAVVSADFGPGTRLTVT.

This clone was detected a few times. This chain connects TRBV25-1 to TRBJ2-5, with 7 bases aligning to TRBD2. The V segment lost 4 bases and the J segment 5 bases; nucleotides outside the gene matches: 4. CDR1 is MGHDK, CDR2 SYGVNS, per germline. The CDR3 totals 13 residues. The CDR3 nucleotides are TGTGCCAGCAGTGGGACTAGTGGGGAGACCCAGTACTTC. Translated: CASSGTSGETQYF.